This T cell receptor beta chain was retrieved from a study of cytomegalovirus exposure and HLA in healthy donors. Overall study: Of all 398 donors who were genotyped, roughly 83% belonged to the Caucasian-associated ancestry cluster. Study-wide findings and caveats: Later genetic work tied a missense DCLRE1C variant to beta-chain V and J trimming. Some V segments, TRBV6-2 and TRBV6-3 among them, were indistinguishable and were therefore excluded. Reportedly, TCR beta sequences accurately predicted HLA-A and HLA-B alleles in most subjects.

The V segment lost 2 bases and the J segment 3 bases; nucleotides outside the gene matches: 0. Germline CDR1 KGHSH, CDR2 LQKENI. The CDR3 is 13 residues long. In regard to this clone: As yet, its antigen is unknown.

The study ran its PCR with 60 Vbeta and 13 Jbeta primers. Profiled with immunoSEQ multiplex PCR; TCRdb holds only in-frame clones, not every one. The profile shows more than 150,000 clones, approximately 79% of them singletons. The J gene is TRBJ1-2, the V gene TRBV18; 7 nucleotides match TRBD1. Source material: PBMCs. This sequence originates from a man aged 35 to 55 in good health and CMV-seropositive. The CDR3 DNA is TGTGCCAGCTCACCAGGGACAGACTATGGCTACACCTTC. Translating it yields CASSPGTDYGYTF.